The 3 T cell receptor beta chains below come from one sample, sequenced in a study of T cell repertoires in cytomegalovirus infection. TCRdb analysed the reads with MiXCR anew, one entry per CDR3 protein. Here the sample spans roughly 280,000 distinct CDR3 sequences, about an eighth being singletons. Sequenced material: PBMCs. These receptors originate from a human donor in good health (CMV status not recorded). Some clones in this sample may be carry-over from other donors' samples.

Note on this clonotype: One end of the junction does not line up with germline, which may come from a read error. This chain connects TRBV7-9 to TRBJ2-1; D tentatively reads TRBD1 or TRBD2 (5 bases each). The CDR3 is 17 amino acids. CDR1 is SEHNR and CDR2 is FQNEAQ in the germline V gene (reference sequence). In DNA, the CDR3 is TGTGCCAGCAGCGAGACCGGGGCCCTAATCCCTTCCAAGGAGCAGTTTTTC. Translated: CASSETGALIPSKEQFF.

This chain links TRBV12-3 or TRBV12-4 with TRBJ2-5; D remains ambiguous. V was shortened by 3 bases and J by 5 bases, with 16 bases between the two germline ends. The CDR3 runs to 15 residues. CDR3 in amino acids: CASSLESVLGETQYF. CDR3 nucleotide sequence: TGTGCCAGCAGTTTGGAGTCCGTCCTGGGGGAGACCCAGTACTTC.

This chain links TRBV19 with TRBJ2-1; TRBD1 matches at 9 bases. J was trimmed by 10 bases and V by 7 bases; bases with no gene match: 8. Germline loops: CDR1 LNHDA, CDR2 SQIVND (reference sequence). There are 13 residues in the CDR3. The CDR3, as DNA: TGTGCCAGTAAGGGACAGGGATCCCACGAGCAGTTCTTC. Translated, it gives CASKGQGSHEQFF.